One and the same sample provided the 8 T cell receptor beta chains below, sequenced in a study of blood T cell repertoires in COVID-19. Measured with immunoSEQ multiplex PCR; TCRdb has only the in-frame clones, and not every one. The sample yields 250,000 to 350,000 clones, about 90% seen once. Sequenced: peripheral blood. These receptors all stem from a woman aged 45-60 years who had recovered from COVID-19.

Only a few counts were recorded for this clone. Other DNA sequences in this sample translate to the same CDR3. The chain couples TRBV4-3 to TRBJ2-3, with D perhaps matching TRBD1 (5 bases). Germline CDR1 and CDR2: LGHNA and YSLEER. V was cut by 0 bases and J by 2 bases, with 12 bases left in between. This CDR3 region has 16 residues. The CDR3 reads CASSQDRGGSTDTQYF. CDR3 coding DNA: TGCGCCAGCAGCCAAGATAGGGGCGGCTCCACAGATACGCAGTATTTT.

This chain connects TRBV24-1 to TRBJ2-1; TRBD1 matches at 9 bases. J gave up 5 bases and V 6 bases, and 7 bases lay outside the gene matches. The V gene's germline CDR1 is KGHDR and CDR2 SFDVKD. The CDR3 spans 15 residues. CDR3 coding DNA: TGTGCCACCAGTTTAGCCCGGACAGGGGACAATGAGCAGTTCTTC. Protein sequence: CATSLARTGDNEQFF.

The CDR3 DNA is TGTGCCAGCAGCCCTTGGCTAGCGGGAGGGCCGTCCAATGAGCAGTTCTTC. This gives the protein CASSPWLAGGPSNEQFF. V gene TRBV6-2 or TRBV6-3 combines with J gene TRBJ2-1, with TRBD2 matching 12 bases. Germline values: CDR1 MNHEY, CDR2 SVGEGT. Germline trimming cut 6 bases from V and 6 bases from J; bases unmatched to any gene: 12. The CDR3 loop spans 17 amino acids.

This clone has just one count. This rearrangement joins TRBV19 to TRBJ1-5; 9 bases line up with TRBD1. CDR1 is LNHDA, CDR2 SQIVND, per germline (reference sequence). The ends lost 0 bases at V and 2 bases at J; junction bases unmatched: 5. The CDR3 is 17 amino acids. This CDR3 reads CASSIEWDRVRNQPQHF. CDR3 bases: TGTGCCAGTAGTATAGAGTGGGACAGGGTGCGCAATCAGCCCCAGCATTTT.

This chain uses TRBV5-8 with TRBJ2-5; TRBD2 aligns across 11 bases. With V trimmed by 5 bases and J by 4 bases, 7 bases remained unmatched. Germline V CDR1 and CDR2: SGHTS, YDEGEE. The CDR3 is made up of 15 amino acids. For the CDR3, the DNA is TGTGCCAGCAGTCCCACCGGACTAGCGGGAGAGACCCAGTACTTC. This translates into CASSPTGLAGETQYF.

The chain couples TRBV19 to TRBJ2-4; possibly TRBD2 for D (6 bases). Per germline, CDR1 LNHDA and CDR2 SQIVND (reference sequence). CDR3 size: 13 residues. Trimming removed 3 bases at V and 9 bases at J, with 12 bases between. The CDR3 loop reads CASSIGRQGIQYF. The CDR3 DNA sequence: TGTGCCAGTAGTATTGGGAGGCAGGGCATTCAGTACTTC.

This clone was observed a few times. The chain is built from TRBV6-6 and TRBJ1-2; D unclear. The CDR3 extends over 14 amino acids. CDR1 and CDR2 from the germline V gene are MNHNY and SVGAGI (reference sequence). The V end lost 0 bases, the J end lost 4 bases, and 9 bases lay between the germline ends. This CDR3 is CASSYSQVSYGYTF. The CDR3, as DNA: TGTGCCAGCAGTTACTCCCAGGTTAGCTATGGCTACACCTTC.

CDR3 amino acids: CASSPGLAATYTDTQYF. CDR3 bases: TGCGCCAGCAGCCCGGGACTAGCGGCCACATACACAGATACGCAGTATTTT. The gene calls are TRBV5-1 and TRBJ2-3, with TRBD2 matching 11 bases. The CDR3 contains 17 residues. CDR1 is SGHRS, CDR2 YFSETQ, per germline. The J segment lost 2 bases and the V segment lost 4 bases, leaving 9 bases of the junction unmatched.